This TCR beta chain was recovered during a study of cytomegalovirus exposure and HLA in healthy donors. From germline, CDR1 is ENHRY and CDR2 SYGVKD. Trimming removed 3 bases at V and 2 bases at J, with 7 bases between. CDR3 length: 13 amino acids. The PCR contained 60 Vbeta and 13 Jbeta primers. Produced via immunoSEQ multiplex PCR; TCRdb's table is partial and in-frame only. The repertoire table contains about 130,000 clones. To note about this clone: Its antigen is unknown.

Overall study results and limits: Under in vitro conditions, a few CMV-associated chains were confirmed as specific for CMV antigens. A later analysis found TCR association rates differed by HLA locus, highest for DRB1 and lowest for HLA-C. Most TCR sequences were uncommon, yet certain public TCRs appeared in many donors.

This chain uses TRBV10-3 with TRBJ2-5; D remains ambiguous. The specimen sequenced was PBMCs. This TCR was recovered from a man aged 40-49 years in good health and CMV-seronegative. The DNA for the CDR3 is TGTGCCATCAGTGATCGGCGGCAAGAGACCCAGTACTTC. As protein: CAISDRRQETQYF.